This T cell receptor (beta chain) stems from a study of human T cells and chemical hapten exposure. Time point reported: patch test 2, 6 weeks after DPC sensitization. Sample treatment: therapeutic diphenylcyclopropenone sensitization with weekly scalp DPC. The library put unique molecular identifiers onto individual cDNA molecules. Each CDR3 protein gets one entry after TCRdb re-called the RACE reads with MiXCR. The data hold approximately 92,000 distinct CDR3 sequences, with roughly an eighth observed a single time. This clonotype was observed a few times. The CDR3 spans 16 residues. The ends lost 5 bases at V and 2 bases at J; junction bases unmatched: 9. Germline loops: CDR1 SGHTA, CDR2 FQGNSA.

The chain employs TRBV7-2 and TRBJ2-7, with TRBD2 matching 10 bases. Sequencing used whole blood, obtained in connection with sensitization to the hapten diphenylcyclopropenone (DPC). This TCR was recovered from a woman aged 40 to 49 with alopecia areata. Some clones in this sample may be carry-over from other donors' samples. This CDR3 reads CASSRVTSGLAYEQYF. In nucleotides, the CDR3 is TGTGCCAGCAGCCGGGTGACTAGCGGGCTAGCCTACGAGCAGTACTTC.